This T cell receptor beta chain was documented in a study of blood T cell repertoires in COVID-19. Study-level information: The study drew acute and convalescent COVID-19 samples from the United States, Italy and Spain.

Per the germline V gene, CDR1 is SGHNT and CDR2 is YYREEE (reference sequence). The CDR3 extends over 16 amino acids. V lost 9 bases, J lost 1 base, and 11 bases stayed unmatched. Seattle researchers signed up patients amid active infection and tracked them longitudinally. In the original analysis: Counts of nucleated cells, estimated from reference gene primer amplification, were obtained. TCRdb keeps only in-frame clones here, not all; method: immunoSEQ multiplex PCR. V and J calls and clone size are as listed in that table; D and trimming were resolved from the DNA. This table holds approximately 200,000 clones, roughly 94% found once.

Sequencing was performed on peripheral blood. This chain joins TRBV5-4 and TRBJ2-2, with TRBD2 identical over 8 bases. The receptor was derived from a young man with COVID-19, enrolled during active disease. CDR3 sequence reads: CAIGRGELGNTGELFF. The DNA of the CDR3 is TGTGCCATAGGGCGGGGGGAACTAGGGAACACCGGGGAGCTGTTTTTT.